This passage covers 5 T cell receptor beta chains from one sample sequenced in a study of T-cell memory formation after mild COVID-19. TCRdb reprocessed the 5' RACE reads with MiXCR, giving one entry per CDR3 protein. The data contain around 340,000 distinct CDR3 sequences, roughly 14% of them seen just once; the ten biggest clones take up around 21%. The specimen was PBMCs or a T cell subset sorted from them (not recorded which). These receptors were collected from a man aged 18 to 29 who had mild COVID-19 (a few samples of this study predate the infection). Cell type and time point are not known.

V and J are TRBV10-3 and TRBJ2-2, with TRBD1 identical over 8 bases. V lost 10 bases to trimming and J lost 5 bases; unmatched junction nucleotides: 12. The V gene's germline CDR1 is ENHRY and CDR2 SYGVKD. The CDR3 is made up of 15 amino acids. CDR3 region: CATFGQGGITGELFF. The CDR3 DNA is TGTGCCACCTTCGGACAGGGCGGGATAACCGGGGAGCTGTTTTTT.

The rearrangement joins TRBV5-1 to TRBJ1-2; no definite D call. This CDR3 has 15 amino acids. Trimming left V 2 bases short and J 7 bases short, with 18 bases between. CDR1 and CDR2 from the germline V gene are SGHRS and YFSETQ. The CDR3, as DNA: TGCGCCAGCAGCTTCGTCCGATCGGGTGGCGGTGGCTACACCTTC. It encodes CASSFVRSGGGGYTF.

This clonotype occurred a few times. The V and J genes are TRBV11-2 and TRBJ2-1; D possibly corresponds to TRBD1 (5 bases). Germline values: CDR1 SGHAT, CDR2 FQNNGV. The CDR3 consists of 14 residues. Trimming removed 2 bases from V and 7 bases from J, with 12 bases in between. The CDR3 sequence is CASSLSQGKNEQFF. The CDR3, as DNA: TGTGCCAGCAGCTTAAGCCAGGGAAAGAATGAGCAGTTCTTC.

This clonotype was observed a few times. The chain uses TRBV7-2 and TRBJ1-5, with 7 bases that match TRBD1. Germline assignment: CDR1 SGHTA and CDR2 FQGNSA. The length of the CDR3 is 15 residues. V was pared by 2 bases and J by 2 bases, with 3 bases of the junction left unmatched. The CDR3 sequence is CASSLWTGGNQPQHF. The CDR3 coding sequence is TGTGCCAGCAGCTTATGGACAGGCGGCAATCAGCCCCAGCATTTT.

The chain carries TRBV7-9 and TRBJ1-2; no clear D gene. This CDR3 has 11 residues. V lost 0 bases and J 14 bases, leaving 10 bases between the germline ends. Germline assignment: CDR1 SEHNR and CDR2 FQNEAQ (reference sequence). Here the CDR3 DNA reads TGTGCCAGCAGCTTAGCGGGCACGGGAACCTTC. Protein sequence: CASSLAGTGTF.